The sample holds many counts of the clone carrying this T cell receptor (beta chain). Its antigen is undetermined. V was clipped by 3 bases and J by 0 bases; unmatched bases: 4. From germline, CDR1 is KGHSH and CDR2 LQKENI. This CDR3 region has 15 residues. This sample is part of a study of T-cell memory formation after mild COVID-19. Study background: The TCR clusters were mostly specific to one donor. Overall study findings and caveats: Pre-infection memory held some responding clones, suggesting pre-existing cross-reactive T cells responded. CD4+ contracting clones were mainly CM and EM; CD8+ ones, EMRA.

After 5'RACE with constant-segment primers, TCR alpha and TCR beta cDNA libraries carrying sample barcodes and UMIs were obtained. TCRdb re-called the 5' RACE reads through MiXCR, storing one row per CDR3 protein. The sample contains approximately 28,000 distinct CDR3 sequences, roughly an eighth of which appear only once. J is TRBJ2-7 and V is TRBV18; 8 bases align to TRBD1. The sequence was collected from an adult woman who had mild COVID-19 (a few samples of this study predate the infection). Cell type and time point are not known. Sequencing was performed on PBMCs or a T cell subset sorted from them (not recorded which). The CDR3 DNA is TGTGCCAGCTCACCCGACAGGGGTCACTCCTACGAGCAGTACTTC. Residues: CASSPDRGHSYEQYF.